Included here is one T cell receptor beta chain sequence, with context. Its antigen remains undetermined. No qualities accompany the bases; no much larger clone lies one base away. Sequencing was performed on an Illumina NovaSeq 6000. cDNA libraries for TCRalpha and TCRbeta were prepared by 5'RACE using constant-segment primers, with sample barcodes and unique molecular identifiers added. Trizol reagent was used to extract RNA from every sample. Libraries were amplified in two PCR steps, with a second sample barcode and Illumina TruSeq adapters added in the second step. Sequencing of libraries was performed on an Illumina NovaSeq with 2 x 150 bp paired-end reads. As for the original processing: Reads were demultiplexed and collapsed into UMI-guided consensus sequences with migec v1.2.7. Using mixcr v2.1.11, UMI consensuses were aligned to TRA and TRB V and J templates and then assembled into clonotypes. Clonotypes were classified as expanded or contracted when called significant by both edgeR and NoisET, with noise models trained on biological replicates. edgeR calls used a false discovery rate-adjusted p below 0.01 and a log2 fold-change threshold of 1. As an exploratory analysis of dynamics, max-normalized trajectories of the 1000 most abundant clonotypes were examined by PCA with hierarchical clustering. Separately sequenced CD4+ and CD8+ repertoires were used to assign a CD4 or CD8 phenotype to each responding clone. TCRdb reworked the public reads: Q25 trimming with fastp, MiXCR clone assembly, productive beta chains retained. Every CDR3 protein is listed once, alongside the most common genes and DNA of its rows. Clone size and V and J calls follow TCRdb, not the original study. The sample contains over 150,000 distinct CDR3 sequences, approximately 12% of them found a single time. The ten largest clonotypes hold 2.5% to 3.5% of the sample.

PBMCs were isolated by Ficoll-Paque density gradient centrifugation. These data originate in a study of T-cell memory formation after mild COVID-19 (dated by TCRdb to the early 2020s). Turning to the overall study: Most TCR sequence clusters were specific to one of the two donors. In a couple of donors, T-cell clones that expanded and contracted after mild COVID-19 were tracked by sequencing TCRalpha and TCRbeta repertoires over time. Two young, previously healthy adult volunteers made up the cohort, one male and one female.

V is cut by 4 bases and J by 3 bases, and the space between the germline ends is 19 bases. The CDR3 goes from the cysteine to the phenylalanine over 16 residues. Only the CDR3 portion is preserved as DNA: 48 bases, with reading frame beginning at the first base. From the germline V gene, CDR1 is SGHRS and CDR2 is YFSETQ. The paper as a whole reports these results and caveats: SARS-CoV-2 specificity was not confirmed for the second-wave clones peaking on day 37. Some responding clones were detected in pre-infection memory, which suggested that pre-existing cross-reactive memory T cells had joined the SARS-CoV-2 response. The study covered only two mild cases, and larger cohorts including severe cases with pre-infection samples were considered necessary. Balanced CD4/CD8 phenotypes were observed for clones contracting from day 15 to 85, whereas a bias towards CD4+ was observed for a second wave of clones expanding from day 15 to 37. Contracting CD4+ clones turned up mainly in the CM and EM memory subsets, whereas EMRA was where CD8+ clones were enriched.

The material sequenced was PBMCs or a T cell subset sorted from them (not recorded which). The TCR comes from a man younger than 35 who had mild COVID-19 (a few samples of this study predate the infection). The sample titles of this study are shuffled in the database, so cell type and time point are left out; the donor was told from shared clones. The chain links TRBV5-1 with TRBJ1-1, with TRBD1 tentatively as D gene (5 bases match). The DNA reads TGCGCCAGCAGCCCCCCCGGCGGGGGAGGCCACACTGAAGCTTTCTTT. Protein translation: CASSPPGGGGHTEAFF.